This T cell receptor (beta chain) was retrieved from a study of blood T cell repertoires in COVID-19. Study-level background: Sample material is recorded as cDNA or gDNA derived from T cells, B-cell-depleted T cells, or PBMCs.

The method was immunoSEQ multiplex PCR; TCRdb's version includes in-frame clones alone and lacks a portion of them. The sample has just over 150,000 clones, 80% to 90% seen once; the top ten hold over 12%. Germline CDR1 is SGHDN and CDR2 is FVKESK. V dropped 4 bases and J dropped 10 bases, with 20 bases sitting between them. This CDR3 comprises 15 residues. The receptor was derived from a woman in her thirties or forties with acute or convalescent COVID-19. The chain is built from TRBV14 and TRBJ1-5; D gene ambiguous. What was sequenced was peripheral blood. For the CDR3, the DNA is TGTGCCAGCAGCCCGAGAGACTGGGTGGGTAAACCCCAGCATTTT. Its protein is CASSPRDWVGKPQHF.